This TCR beta chain was sequenced for a study of identical twins. Study-wide points: Insertions ran lower in abundant cord blood beta clonotypes, though not in memory repertoires. Researchers reported excess low generation probability among twin-shared out-of-frame alpha sequences.

The CDR3 runs to 12 residues. V shed 6 bases and J shed 4 bases, with 9 bases lying between them. TCRdb redid the calling of the 5' RACE reads with MiXCR, one entry per CDR3 protein. Among over 550,000 distinct CDR3 sequences listed, around 7.4% were seen once. This clonotype was seen only a few times. Its antigen is not identified. These data also featured in a second study, about yellow fever vaccine responses in identical twins.

V gene TRBV12-3 or TRBV12-4 combines with J gene TRBJ1-2, with D perhaps TRBD1 (6 bases). The clonotype comes from a woman aged 18-29 years in good health. Sequences were obtained from PBMCs. The CDR3 protein is CASRQGPYGYTF. The CDR3 nucleotides read TGTGCCAGCAGACAGGGACCCTATGGCTACACCTTC.